The 2 T cell receptor beta chains below come from one sample, sequenced in a study of post-analysis software for immune sequencing data. TCR beta cDNA libraries had unique molecular identifiers. TCRdb called the PCR reads again in MiXCR, with one record for every CDR3 protein. Of roughly 540,000 distinct CDR3 sequences in the sample, less than 40% were seen once. Findings of the study overall: Elevated frequency relative to controls characterized several TRBV segments in patients, TRBV5-6, TRBV5-1 and TRBV20-1 among them.

For these TCRs, the target antigens are not known. Sequenced material: blood. Receptors originate from a girl aged 2 to 17 with multiple sclerosis.

This chain joins TRBV5-1 and TRBJ2-7; 8 positions agree with TRBD1. Trimming cost V 4 bases and J 4 bases; bases outside gene matches: 7. This CDR3 comprises 14 residues. Germline V lookup: CDR1 SGHRS, CDR2 YFSETQ. The chain's CDR3 is CASSHGTGEYEQYF. Here the CDR3 DNA reads TGCGCCAGCAGCCACGGGACAGGTGAATACGAGCAGTACTTC.

The rearrangement joins TRBV5-1 to TRBJ2-5, with D perhaps TRBD1 or TRBD2 (5 bases each). The DNA end favors TRBJ2-7, so the J call may be wrong. Germline V CDR1 and CDR2: SGHRS, YFSETQ. This CDR3 is 16 amino acids long. CDR3 protein: CDAPGTARLTPYEQYF. As DNA, the CDR3 is TGCGACGCCCCCGGGACCGCTCGACTCACACCCTACGAGCAGTACTTC.